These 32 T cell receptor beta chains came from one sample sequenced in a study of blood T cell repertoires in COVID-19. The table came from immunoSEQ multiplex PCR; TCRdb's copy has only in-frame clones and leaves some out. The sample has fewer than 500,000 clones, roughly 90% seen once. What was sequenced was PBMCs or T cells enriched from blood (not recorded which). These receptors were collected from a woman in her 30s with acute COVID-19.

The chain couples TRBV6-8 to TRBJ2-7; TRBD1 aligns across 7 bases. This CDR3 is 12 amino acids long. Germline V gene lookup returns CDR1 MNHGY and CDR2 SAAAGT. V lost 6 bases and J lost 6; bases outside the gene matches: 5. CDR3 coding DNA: TGTGCCAGCAGCCCACAGGGGCGCGAGCAGTACTTC. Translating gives CASSPQGREQYF.

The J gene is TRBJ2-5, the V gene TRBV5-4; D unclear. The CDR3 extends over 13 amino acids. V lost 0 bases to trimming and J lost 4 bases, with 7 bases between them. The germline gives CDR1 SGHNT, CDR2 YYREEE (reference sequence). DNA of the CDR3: TGTGCCAGCAGCTTGGTCCCCCGAGAGACCCAGTACTTC. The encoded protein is CASSLVPRETQYF.

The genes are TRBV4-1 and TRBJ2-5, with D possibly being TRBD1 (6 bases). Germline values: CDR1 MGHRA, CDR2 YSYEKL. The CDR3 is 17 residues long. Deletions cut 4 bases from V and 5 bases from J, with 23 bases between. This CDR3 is CASSLRPRGVGAETQYF. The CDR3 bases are TGCGCCAGCAGCCTGAGACCCAGGGGAGTCGGGGCGGAGACCCAGTACTTC.

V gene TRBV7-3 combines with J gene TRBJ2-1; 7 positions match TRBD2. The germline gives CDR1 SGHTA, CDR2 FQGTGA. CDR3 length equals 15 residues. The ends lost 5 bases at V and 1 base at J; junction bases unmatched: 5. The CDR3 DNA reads TGTGCCAGCAGCAATGCAGCGGGATCCTACAATGAGCAGTTCTTC. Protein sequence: CASSNAAGSYNEQFF.

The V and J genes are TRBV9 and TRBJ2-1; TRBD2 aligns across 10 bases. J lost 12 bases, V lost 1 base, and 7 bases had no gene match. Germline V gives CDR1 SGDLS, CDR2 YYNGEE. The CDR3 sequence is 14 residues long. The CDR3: CASSVNSAGGGQFF. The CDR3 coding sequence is TGTGCCAGCAGCGTAAATTCAGCGGGAGGGGGGCAGTTCTTC.

The CDR3 sequence: CASSLAGAWSDTQYF. Here the CDR3 DNA reads TGTGCCAGCAGCTTAGCGGGGGCTTGGTCAGATACGCAGTATTTT. The rearrangement links TRBV7-2 to TRBJ2-3; possibly TRBD1 for D (6 bases). Germline V gene data show CDR1 as SGHTA and CDR2 as FQGNSA. CDR3 size: 15 residues. V dropped 0 bases and J dropped 4 bases, with 11 bases sitting between them.

In DNA form, the CDR3 reads TGCCCCCCCAGCGGGGGGGGGACTGCAAAAGCCTACGAGCAGTACTTC. Its protein is CPPSGGGTAKAYEQYF. The rearrangement uses TRBV10-2 and TRBJ2-7, with 10 bases fitting TRBD2. The CDR3 is made up of 16 amino acids. The germline gives CDR1 WSHSY, CDR2 SAAADI.

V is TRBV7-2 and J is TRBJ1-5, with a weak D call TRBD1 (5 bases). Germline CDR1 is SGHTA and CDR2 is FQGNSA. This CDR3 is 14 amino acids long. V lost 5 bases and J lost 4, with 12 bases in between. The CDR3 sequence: CASSPSPGNQPQHF. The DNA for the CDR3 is TGTGCCAGCAGCCCATCCCCAGGGAATCAGCCCCAGCATTTT.

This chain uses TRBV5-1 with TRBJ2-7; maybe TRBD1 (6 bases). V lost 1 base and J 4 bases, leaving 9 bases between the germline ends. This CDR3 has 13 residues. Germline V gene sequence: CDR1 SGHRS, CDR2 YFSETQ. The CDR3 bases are TGCGCCAGCAGCTTGATCCAGGGGTACGAGCAGTACTTC. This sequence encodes CASSLIQGYEQYF.

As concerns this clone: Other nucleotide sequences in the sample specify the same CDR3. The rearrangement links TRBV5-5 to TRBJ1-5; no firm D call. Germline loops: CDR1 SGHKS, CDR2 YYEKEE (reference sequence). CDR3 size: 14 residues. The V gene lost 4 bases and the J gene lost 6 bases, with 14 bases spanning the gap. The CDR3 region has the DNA TGTGCCAGCAGCCCCACGGGGTTGGTTCAGCCCCAGCATTTT. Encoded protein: CASSPTGLVQPQHF.

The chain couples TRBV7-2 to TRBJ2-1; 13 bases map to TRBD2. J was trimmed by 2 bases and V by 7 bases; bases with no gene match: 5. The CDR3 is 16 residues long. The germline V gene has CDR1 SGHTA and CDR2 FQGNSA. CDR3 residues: CASTLAGGLTYNEQFF. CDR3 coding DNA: TGTGCCAGCACACTAGCGGGGGGGCTTACCTACAATGAGCAGTTCTTC.

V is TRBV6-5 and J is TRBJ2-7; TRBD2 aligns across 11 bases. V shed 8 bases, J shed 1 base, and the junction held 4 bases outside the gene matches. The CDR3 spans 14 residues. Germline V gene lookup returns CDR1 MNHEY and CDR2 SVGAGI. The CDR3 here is CASSTSGGSYEQYF. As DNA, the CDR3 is TGTGCCAGCTCCACTAGCGGGGGTTCCTACGAGCAGTACTTC.

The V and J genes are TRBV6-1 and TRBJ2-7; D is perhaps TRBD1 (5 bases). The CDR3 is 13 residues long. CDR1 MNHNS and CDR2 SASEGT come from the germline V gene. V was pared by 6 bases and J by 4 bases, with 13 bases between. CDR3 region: CASRYRTQYEQYF. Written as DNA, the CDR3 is TGTGCCAGCAGATACCGGACACAGTACGAGCAGTACTTC.

The chain's CDR3 is CASSPGHGVGKNIQYF. The CDR3 region has the DNA TGCGCCAGCAGCCCGGGACATGGGGTCGGCAAAAACATTCAGTACTTC. The chain recombines TRBV5-1 with TRBJ2-4, with a tentative D call TRBD1 (6 bases). The CDR3 loop spans 16 amino acids. V lost 4 bases, J lost 3 bases, and 17 bases lay in between. CDR1 and CDR2 from the germline V gene are SGHRS and YFSETQ.

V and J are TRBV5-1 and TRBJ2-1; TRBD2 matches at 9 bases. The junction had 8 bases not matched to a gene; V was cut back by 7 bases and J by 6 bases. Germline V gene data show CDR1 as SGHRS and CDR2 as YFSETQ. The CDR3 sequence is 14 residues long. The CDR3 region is CASFWRGGANEQFF. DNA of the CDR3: TGCGCCAGCTTCTGGCGCGGGGGGGCCAATGAGCAGTTCTTC.

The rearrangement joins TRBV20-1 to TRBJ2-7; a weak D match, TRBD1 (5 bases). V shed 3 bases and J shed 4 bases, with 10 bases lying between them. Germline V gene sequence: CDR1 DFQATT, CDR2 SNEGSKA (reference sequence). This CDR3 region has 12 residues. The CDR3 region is CSASEDTYEQYF. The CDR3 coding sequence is TGCAGTGCTAGTGAGGACACTTACGAGCAGTACTTC.

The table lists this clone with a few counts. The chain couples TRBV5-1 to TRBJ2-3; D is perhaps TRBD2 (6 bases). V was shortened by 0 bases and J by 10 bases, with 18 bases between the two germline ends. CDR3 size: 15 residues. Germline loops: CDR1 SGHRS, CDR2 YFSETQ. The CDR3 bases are TGCGCCAGCAGCTTGGAATTATTCGGGAGCTCGGCGCAGTATTTT. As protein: CASSLELFGSSAQYF. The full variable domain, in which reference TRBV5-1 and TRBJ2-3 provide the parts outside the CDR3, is KAGVTQTPRYLIKTRGQQVTLSCSPISGHRSVSWYQQTPGQGLQFLFEYFSETQRNKGNFPGRFSGRQFSNSRSEMNVSTLELGDSALYLCASSLELFGSSAQYFGPGTRLTVL.

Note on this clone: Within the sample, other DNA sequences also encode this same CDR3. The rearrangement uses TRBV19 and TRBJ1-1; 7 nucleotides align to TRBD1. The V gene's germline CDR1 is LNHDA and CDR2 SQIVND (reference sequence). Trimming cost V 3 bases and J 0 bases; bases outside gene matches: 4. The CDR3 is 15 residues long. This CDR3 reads CASSISGTVNTEAFF. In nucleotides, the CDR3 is TGTGCCAGTAGTATTAGTGGGACAGTGAACACTGAAGCTTTCTTT.

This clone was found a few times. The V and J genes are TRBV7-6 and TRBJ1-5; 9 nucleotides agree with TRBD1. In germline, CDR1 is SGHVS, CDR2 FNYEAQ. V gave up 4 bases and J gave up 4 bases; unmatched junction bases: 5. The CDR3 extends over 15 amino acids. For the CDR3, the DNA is TGTGCCAGCAGCTCATACAGGGGGCCAAATCAGCCCCAGCATTTT. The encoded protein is CASSSYRGPNQPQHF.

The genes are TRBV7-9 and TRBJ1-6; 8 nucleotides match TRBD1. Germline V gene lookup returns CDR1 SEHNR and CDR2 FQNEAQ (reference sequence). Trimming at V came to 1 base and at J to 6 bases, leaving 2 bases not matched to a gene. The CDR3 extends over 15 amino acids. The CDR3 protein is CASSLGTGRNSPLHF. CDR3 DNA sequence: TGTGCCAGCAGCTTAGGGACAGGGCGTAATTCACCCCTCCACTTT.

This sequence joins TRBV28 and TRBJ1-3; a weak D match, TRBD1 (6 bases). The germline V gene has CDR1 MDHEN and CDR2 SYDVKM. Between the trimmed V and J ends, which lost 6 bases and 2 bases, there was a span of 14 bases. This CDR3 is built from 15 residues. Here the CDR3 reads CASRLGGAAGNTIYF. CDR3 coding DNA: TGTGCCAGCAGGCTAGGGGGAGCCGCTGGAAACACCATATATTTT.

CDR3 sequence reads: CASSLGGYSTDTQYF. The CDR3 nucleotides read TGTGCCAGCAGCTTAGGCGGGTATAGCACAGATACGCAGTATTTT. V gene TRBV7-2 combines with J gene TRBJ2-3, with D maybe TRBD2 (5 bases). Trimming took off 1 base at V and 0 bases at J, with 8 bases between the two ends. CDR3 length equals 15 residues. Germline V CDR1 and CDR2: SGHTA, FQGNSA.

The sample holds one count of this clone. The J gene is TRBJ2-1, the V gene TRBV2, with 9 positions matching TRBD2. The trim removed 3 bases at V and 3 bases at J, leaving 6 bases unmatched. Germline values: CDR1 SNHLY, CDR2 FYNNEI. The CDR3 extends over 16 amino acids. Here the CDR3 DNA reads TGTGCCAGCAGTGAGTCGGCGCGGGGGGGCTACAATGAGCAGTTCTTC. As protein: CASSESARGGYNEQFF.

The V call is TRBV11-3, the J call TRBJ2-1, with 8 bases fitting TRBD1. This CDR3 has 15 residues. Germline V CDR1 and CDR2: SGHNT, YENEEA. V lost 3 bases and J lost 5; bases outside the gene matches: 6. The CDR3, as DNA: TGTGCCAGCAGCTTGAGTGGGACAGGTGACAATGAGCAGTTCTTC. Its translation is CASSLSGTGDNEQFF.

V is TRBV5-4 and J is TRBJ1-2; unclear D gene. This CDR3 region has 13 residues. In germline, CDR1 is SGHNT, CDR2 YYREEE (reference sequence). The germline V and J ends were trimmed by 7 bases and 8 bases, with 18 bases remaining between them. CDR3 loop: CASLSSRSGGYTF. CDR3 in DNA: TGTGCCAGCCTCTCATCCCGTTCCGGGGGCTACACCTTC. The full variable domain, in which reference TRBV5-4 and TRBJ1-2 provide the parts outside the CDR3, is ETGVTQSPTHLIKTRGQQVTLRCSSQSGHNTVSWYQQALGQGPQFIFQYYREEENGRGNFPPRFSGLQFPNYSSELNVNALELDDSALYLCASLSSRSGGYTFGSGTRLTVV.

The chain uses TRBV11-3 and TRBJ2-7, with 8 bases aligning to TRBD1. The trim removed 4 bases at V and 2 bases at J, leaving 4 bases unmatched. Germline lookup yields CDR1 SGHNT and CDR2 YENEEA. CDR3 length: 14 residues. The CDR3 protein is CASSSGTGPYEQYF. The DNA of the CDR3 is TGTGCCAGCAGCTCCGGGACAGGACCCTACGAGCAGTACTTC. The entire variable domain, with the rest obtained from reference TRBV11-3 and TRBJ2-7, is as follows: EAGVVQSPRYKIIEKKQPVAFWCNPISGHNTLYWYLQNLGQGPELLIRYENEEAVDDSQLPKDRFSAERLKGVDSTLKIQPAELGDSAVYLCASSSGTGPYEQYFGPGTRLTVT.

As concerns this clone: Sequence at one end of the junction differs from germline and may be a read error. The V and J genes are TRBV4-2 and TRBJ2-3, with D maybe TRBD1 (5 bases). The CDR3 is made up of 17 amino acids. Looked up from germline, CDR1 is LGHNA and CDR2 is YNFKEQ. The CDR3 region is CASSKETTLGVTDTQYF. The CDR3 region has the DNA TGTGCCAGCAGCAAAGAGACGACTCTAGGGGTCACAGATACGCAGTATTTT.

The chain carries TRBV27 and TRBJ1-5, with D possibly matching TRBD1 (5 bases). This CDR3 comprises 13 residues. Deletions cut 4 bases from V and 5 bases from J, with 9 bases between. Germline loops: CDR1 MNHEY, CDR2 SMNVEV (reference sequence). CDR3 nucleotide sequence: TGTGCCAGCAGTTCCAAGGGGTATCAGCCCCAGCATTTT. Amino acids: CASSSKGYQPQHF.

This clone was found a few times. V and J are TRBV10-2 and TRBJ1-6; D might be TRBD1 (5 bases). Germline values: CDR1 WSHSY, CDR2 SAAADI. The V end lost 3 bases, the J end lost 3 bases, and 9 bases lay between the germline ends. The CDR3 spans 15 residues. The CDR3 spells CASSDFGGYNSPLHF. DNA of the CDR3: TGCGCCAGCAGTGACTTCGGGGGCTATAATTCACCCCTCCACTTT.

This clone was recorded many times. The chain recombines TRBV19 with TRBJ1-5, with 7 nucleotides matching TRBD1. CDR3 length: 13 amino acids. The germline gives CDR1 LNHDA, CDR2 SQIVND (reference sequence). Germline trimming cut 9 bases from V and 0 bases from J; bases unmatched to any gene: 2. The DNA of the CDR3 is TGTGCCAGCAGGGGGTATAGCAATCAGCCCCAGCATTTT. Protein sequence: CASRGYSNQPQHF.

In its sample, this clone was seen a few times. The CDR3 region has the DNA TGTGCCTGGAGTCCTCGGGACAGGGGGCGAGCCAACGTCCTGACTTTC. Translating it yields CAWSPRDRGRANVLTF. The chain combines TRBV30 with TRBJ2-6, with 12 bases fitting TRBD1. V trimming: 2 bases; J trimming: 7 bases; junction bases outside the gene matches: 6. This CDR3 contains 16 residues. Germline CDR1 GTSNPN, CDR2 SVGIG (reference sequence). The full variable domain, rest sourced from reference TRBV30 and TRBJ2-6, is SQTIHQWPATLVQPVGSPLSLECTVEGTSNPNLYWYRQAAGRGLQLLFYSVGIGQISSEVPQNLSASRPQDRQFILSSKKLLLSDSGFYLCAWSPRDRGRANVLTFGAGSRLTVL.

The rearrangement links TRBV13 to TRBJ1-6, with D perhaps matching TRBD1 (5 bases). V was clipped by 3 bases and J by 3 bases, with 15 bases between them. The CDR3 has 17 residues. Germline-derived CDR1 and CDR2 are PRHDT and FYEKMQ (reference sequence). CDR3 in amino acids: CASSFGRQGGYNSPLHF. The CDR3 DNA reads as TGTGCCAGCAGCTTCGGGAGGCAGGGTGGCTATAATTCACCCCTCCACTTT.